This T cell receptor (beta chain) stems from a study of blood T cell repertoires in COVID-19. In the original workflow: Nucleated cell counts were estimated from reference gene primer amplification. Data came from immunoSEQ multiplex PCR; TCRdb stores just in-frame clones and leaves some out. That table is the source of V, J and clone size, and D and trimming were worked out from the DNA. The sample holds some 93,000 clones, approximately 82% seen once. Sequenced: peripheral blood. This clonotype originated in an older man with acute or convalescent COVID-19.

In nucleotides, the CDR3 is TGTGCCAGCAGTTGGGACAACACAGATACGCAGTATTTT. Translated, it gives CASSWDNTDTQYF. This chain links TRBV12-3 or TRBV12-4 with TRBJ2-3; perhaps TRBD1 as D (6 bases). Trimming removed 4 bases from V and 2 bases from J, with 7 bases in between. The CDR3 covers 13 residues.